This entry is about one T cell receptor (beta chain). This sample stems from a study of control samples from healthy donors and cancer patients. Assay used: immunoSEQ multiplex PCR; TCRdb lists only in-frame clones, some missing. This sample carries some 76,000 clones, around nine tenths of them seen once, and the ten largest clones take around 19%. V lost 4 bases to trimming and J lost 10 bases, with 16 bases between them. The CDR3 runs 14 residues. Per germline, CDR1 LNHNV and CDR2 YYDKDF (reference sequence). Sample: PBMCs. The chain joins TRBV15 to TRBJ1-4, with a weak D call TRBD1 (5 bases). The TCR originated in a man aged 55 to 70 with lung cancer. CDR3 DNA: TGTGCCACCAGCAAAGGGACTTCGGCGGGAAAACTGTTTTTT. Residues: CATSKGTSAGKLFF.